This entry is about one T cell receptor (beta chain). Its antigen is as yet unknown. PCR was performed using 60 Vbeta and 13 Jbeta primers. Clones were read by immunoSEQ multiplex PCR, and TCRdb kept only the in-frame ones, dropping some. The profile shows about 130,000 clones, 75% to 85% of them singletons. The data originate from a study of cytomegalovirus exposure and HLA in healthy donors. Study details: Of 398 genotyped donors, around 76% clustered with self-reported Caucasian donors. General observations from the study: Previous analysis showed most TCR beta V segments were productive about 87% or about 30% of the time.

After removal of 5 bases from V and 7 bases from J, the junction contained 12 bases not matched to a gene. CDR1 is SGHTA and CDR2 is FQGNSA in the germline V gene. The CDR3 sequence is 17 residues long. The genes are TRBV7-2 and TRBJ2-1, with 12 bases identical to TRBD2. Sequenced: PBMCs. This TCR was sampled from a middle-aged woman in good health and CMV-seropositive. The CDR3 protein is CASSPRGLAGGGNEQFF. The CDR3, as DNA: TGTGCCAGCAGCCCCAGGGGCCTAGCGGGAGGGGGAAATGAGCAGTTCTTC.